The present T cell receptor (beta chain) was sequenced within a study of technical replicates of blood from a few donors. Generated by immunoSEQ multiplex PCR, the TCRdb table keeps only in-frame clones and is missing some. The table lists 99,000 or so clones, nearly 97% of them singletons, with about 0.19% in the top ten. V was clipped by 4 bases and J by 2 bases, with 12 bases between them. This CDR3 has 15 residues. CDR1 and CDR2 (germline): SGHTA, FQGNSA. This chain uses TRBV7-2 with TRBJ1-3; D not certain. This sequence was found in a human donor in good health. The source material was T cells isolated from PBMCs. The DNA for the CDR3 is TGTGCCAGCAGCTCCCAGTCCCTGCCTGGAAACACCATATATTTT. Translation: CASSSQSLPGNTIYF.